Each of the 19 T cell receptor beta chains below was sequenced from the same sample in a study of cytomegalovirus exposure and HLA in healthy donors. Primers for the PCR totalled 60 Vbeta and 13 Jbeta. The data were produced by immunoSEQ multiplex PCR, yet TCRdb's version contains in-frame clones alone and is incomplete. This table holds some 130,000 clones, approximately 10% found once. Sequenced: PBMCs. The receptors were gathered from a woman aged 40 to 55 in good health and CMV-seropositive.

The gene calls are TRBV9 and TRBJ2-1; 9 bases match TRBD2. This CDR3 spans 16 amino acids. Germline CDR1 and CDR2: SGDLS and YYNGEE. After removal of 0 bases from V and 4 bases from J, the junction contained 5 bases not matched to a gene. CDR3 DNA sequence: TGTGCCAGCAGCGTAGGAGCAAGCGGGGGGTACAATGAGCAGTTCTTC. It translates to CASSVGASGGYNEQFF.

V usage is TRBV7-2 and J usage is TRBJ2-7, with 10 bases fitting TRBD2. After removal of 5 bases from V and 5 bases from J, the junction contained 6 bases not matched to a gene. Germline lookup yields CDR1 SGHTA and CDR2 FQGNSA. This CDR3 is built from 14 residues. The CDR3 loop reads CASSLSGGKDEQYF. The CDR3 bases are TGTGCCAGCAGCCTTAGCGGGGGGAAGGACGAGCAGTACTTC.

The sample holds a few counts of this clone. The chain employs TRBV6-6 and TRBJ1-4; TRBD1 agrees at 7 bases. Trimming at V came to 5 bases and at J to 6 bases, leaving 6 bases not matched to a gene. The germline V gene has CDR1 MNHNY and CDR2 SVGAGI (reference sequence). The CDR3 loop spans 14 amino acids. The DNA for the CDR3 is TGTGCCAGCAGTAAGACAGGGTGGGATGAAAAACTGTTTTTT. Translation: CASSKTGWDEKLFF.

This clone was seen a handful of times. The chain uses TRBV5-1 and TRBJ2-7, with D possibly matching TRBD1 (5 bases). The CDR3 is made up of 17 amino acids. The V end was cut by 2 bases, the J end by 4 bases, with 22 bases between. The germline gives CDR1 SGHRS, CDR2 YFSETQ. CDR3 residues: CASSFDSTPSFLYEQYF. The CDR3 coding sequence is TGCGCCAGCAGCTTTGACAGCACCCCGAGTTTTCTTTACGAGCAGTACTTC.

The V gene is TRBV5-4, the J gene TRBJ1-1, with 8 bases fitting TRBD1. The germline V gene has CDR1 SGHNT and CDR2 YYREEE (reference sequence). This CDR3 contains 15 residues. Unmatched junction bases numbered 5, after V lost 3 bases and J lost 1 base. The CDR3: CASSSPGTGNTEAFF. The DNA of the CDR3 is TGTGCCAGCAGCTCCCCTGGGACAGGGAACACTGAAGCTTTCTTT.

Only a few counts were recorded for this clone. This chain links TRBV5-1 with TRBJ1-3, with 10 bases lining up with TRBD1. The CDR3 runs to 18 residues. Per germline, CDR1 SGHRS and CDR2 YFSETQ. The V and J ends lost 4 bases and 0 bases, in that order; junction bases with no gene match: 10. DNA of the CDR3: TGCGCCAGCAGCCCCGGGACAGGGGTACAACTCTCTGGAAACACCATATATTTT. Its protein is CASSPGTGVQLSGNTIYF.

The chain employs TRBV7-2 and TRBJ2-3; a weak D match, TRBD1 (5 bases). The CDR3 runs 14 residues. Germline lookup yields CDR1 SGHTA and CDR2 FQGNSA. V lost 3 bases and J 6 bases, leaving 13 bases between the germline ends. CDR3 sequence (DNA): TGTGCCAGCAGCTTGTCTAGGGGTGGGGATACGCAGTATTTT. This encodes CASSLSRGGDTQYF. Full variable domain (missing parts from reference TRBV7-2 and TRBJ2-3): GAGVSQSPSNKVTEKGKDVELRCDPISGHTALYWYRQSLGQGLEFLIYFQGNSAPDKSGLPSDRFSAERTGGSVSTLTIQRTQQEDSAVYLCASSLSRGGDTQYFGPGTRLTVL.

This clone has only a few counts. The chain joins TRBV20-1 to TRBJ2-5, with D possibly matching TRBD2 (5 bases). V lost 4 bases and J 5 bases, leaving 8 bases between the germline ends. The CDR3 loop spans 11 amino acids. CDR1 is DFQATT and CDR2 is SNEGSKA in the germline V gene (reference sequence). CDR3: CSATSSETQYF. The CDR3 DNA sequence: TGCAGTGCTACTAGCTCCGAGACCCAGTACTTC.

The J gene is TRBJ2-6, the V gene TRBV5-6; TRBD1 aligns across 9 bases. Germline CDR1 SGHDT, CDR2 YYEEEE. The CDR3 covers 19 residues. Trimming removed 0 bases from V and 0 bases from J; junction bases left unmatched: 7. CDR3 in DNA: TGTGCCAGCAGCTTGGCCCGGGACAGGGCTATCTCTGGGGCCAACGTCCTGACTTTC. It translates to CASSLARDRAISGANVLTF. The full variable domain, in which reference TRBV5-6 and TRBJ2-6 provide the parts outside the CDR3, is DAGVTQSPTHLIKTRGQQVTLRCSPKSGHDTVSWYQQALGQGPQFIFQYYEEEERQRGNFPDRFSGHQFPNYSSELNVNALLLGDSALYLCASSLARDRAISGANVLTFGAGSRLTVL.

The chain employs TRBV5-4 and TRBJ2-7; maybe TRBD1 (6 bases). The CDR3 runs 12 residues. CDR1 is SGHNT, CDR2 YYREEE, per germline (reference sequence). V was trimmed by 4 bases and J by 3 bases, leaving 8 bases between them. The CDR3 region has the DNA TGTGCCAGCAGCGGGGACAACTACGAGCAGTACTTC. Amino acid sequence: CASSGDNYEQYF.

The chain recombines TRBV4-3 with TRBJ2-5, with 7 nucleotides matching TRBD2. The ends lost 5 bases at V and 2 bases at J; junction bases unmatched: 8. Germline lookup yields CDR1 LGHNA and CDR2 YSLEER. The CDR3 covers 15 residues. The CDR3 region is CASSSTTSRQETQYF. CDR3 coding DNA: TGCGCCAGCAGCTCGACGACTAGCAGACAAGAGACCCAGTACTTC.

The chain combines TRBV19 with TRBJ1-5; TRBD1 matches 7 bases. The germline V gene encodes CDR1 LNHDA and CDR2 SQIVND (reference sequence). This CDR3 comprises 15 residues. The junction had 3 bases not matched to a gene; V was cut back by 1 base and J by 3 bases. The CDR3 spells CASSIGQGPNQPQHF. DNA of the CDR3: TGTGCCAGTAGTATAGGACAGGGCCCCAATCAGCCCCAGCATTTT.

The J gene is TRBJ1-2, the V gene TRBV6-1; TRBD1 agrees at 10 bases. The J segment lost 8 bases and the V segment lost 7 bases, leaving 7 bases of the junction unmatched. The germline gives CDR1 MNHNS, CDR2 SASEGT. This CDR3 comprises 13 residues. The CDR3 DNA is TGTGCCAGCACCCGACAGGGGGCAATCGGCTACACCTTC. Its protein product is CASTRQGAIGYTF.

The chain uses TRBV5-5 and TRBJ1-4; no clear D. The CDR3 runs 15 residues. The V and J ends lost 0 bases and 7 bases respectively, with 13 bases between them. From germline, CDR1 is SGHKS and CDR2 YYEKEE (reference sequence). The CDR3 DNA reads TGTGCCAGCAGCTTGGTTGCCGGACTGGGTGAAAAACTGTTTTTT. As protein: CASSLVAGLGEKLFF.

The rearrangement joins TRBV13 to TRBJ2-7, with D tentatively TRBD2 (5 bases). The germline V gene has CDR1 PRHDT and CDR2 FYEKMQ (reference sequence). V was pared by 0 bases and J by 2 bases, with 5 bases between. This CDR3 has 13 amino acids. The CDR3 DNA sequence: TGTGCCAGCAGCTTAGGGCGGGCCTACGAGCAGTACTTC. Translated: CASSLGRAYEQYF.

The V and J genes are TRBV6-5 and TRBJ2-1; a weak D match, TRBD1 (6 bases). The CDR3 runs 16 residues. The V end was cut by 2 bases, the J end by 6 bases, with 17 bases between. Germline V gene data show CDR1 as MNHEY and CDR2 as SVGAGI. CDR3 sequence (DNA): TGTGCCAGCAGTTACGGCCCAGGGGAACCGATCAATGAGCAGTTCTTC. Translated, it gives CASSYGPGEPINEQFF.

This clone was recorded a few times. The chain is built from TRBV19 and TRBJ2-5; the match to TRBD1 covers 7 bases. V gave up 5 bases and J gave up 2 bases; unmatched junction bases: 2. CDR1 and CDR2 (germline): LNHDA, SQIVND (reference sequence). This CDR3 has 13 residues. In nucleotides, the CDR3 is TGTGCCAGTAGTGACAGGGCTCAAGAGACCCAGTACTTC. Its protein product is CASSDRAQETQYF.

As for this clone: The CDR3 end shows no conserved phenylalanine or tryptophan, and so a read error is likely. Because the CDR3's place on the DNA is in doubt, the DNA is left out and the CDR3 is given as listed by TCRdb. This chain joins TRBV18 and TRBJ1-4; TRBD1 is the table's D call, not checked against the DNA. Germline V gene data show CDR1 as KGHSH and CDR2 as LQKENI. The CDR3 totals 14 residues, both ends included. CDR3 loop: CATYLGQGREKMFL.

In DNA, the CDR3 is TGTGCCAGCGGAGAGACAGGGTGGGACACTGAAGCTTTCTTT. Amino acid sequence: CASGETGWDTEAFF. The rearrangement joins TRBV11-1 to TRBJ1-1, with TRBD1 matching 7 bases. This CDR3 is built from 14 residues. The V gene's germline CDR1 is SGHAT and CDR2 FQDESV (reference sequence). The trim removed 8 bases at V and 3 bases at J, leaving 9 bases unmatched.